A single sample is the source of the 5 T cell receptor beta chains below, sequenced in a study of blood T cell repertoires in COVID-19. Here immunoSEQ multiplex PCR was the method, and the copy in TCRdb shows in-frame clones only, minus some. The sample has some 290,000 clones; roughly 90% are singletons. The sample was peripheral blood. Source of these receptors: a woman in her thirties with COVID-19, enrolled during active disease.

The CDR3 DNA sequence: TGTGCCAGCAGCTATTTAGACAGGCACGACACCATATATTTT. Protein sequence: CASSYLDRHDTIYF. This sequence joins TRBV5-6 and TRBJ1-3, with a possible D match to TRBD1 (6 bases). The V and J ends lost 3 bases and 8 bases respectively, with 15 bases between them. CDR3 length: 14 amino acids. Germline V CDR1 and CDR2: SGHDT, YYEEEE.

The CDR3 DNA follows: TGTGCCAGCCTTACCGGGACAGGGACCTACGAGCAGTACTTC. Translated: CASLTGTGTYEQYF. The rearrangement uses TRBV6-1 and TRBJ2-7, with 9 nucleotides matching TRBD1. The V gene end was trimmed by 8 bases and the J gene end by 2 bases; junction bases not matched to a gene: 7. Germline CDR1 reads MNHNS; CDR2 reads SASEGT. This CDR3 comprises 14 residues.

Comment on this clone: At one of its ends the junction is not consistent with the germline gene, which may arise from a read error. This rearrangement joins TRBV4-2 to TRBJ2-7; the D gene is possibly TRBD2 (5 bases). CDR3 length equals 16 residues. Germline V gene lookup returns CDR1 LGHNA and CDR2 YNFKEQ. The CDR3 protein is CASSQERALGSSEQYF. In nucleotides, the CDR3 is TGTGCCAGCAGCCAAGAAAGGGCACTAGGGTCCTCCGAGCAGTACTTC.

A note on this clone: The identical CDR3 is also encoded by other nucleotide sequences in the sample. The rearrangement uses TRBV30 and TRBJ1-5; a weak D match, TRBD1 (5 bases). The CDR3 length is 13 residues. Germline values: CDR1 GTSNPN, CDR2 SVGIG (reference sequence). V lost 3 bases and J lost 5, with 11 bases in between. CDR3 protein: CAWSAGIDQPQHF. The CDR3 DNA reads TGTGCCTGGAGCGCAGGGATCGATCAGCCCCAGCATTTT.

The chain has TRBV5-4 and TRBJ2-2, with 8 bases lining up with TRBD1. Trimming took 4 bases from V and 1 from J; bases not matched to a gene: 6. The CDR3 runs to 16 residues. Germline loops: CDR1 SGHNT, CDR2 YYREEE (reference sequence). The CDR3 DNA is TGTGCCAGCAGCCCTACAGGGGGTCAGAACACCGGGGAGCTGTTTTTT. Its protein product is CASSPTGGQNTGELFF. The entire variable domain, with the rest obtained from reference TRBV5-4 and TRBJ2-2, is as follows: ETGVTQSPTHLIKTRGQQVTLRCSSQSGHNTVSWYQQALGQGPQFIFQYYREEENGRGNFPPRFSGLQFPNYSSELNVNALELDDSALYLCASSPTGGQNTGELFFGEGSRLTVL.